This T cell receptor (beta chain) derives from a study of tumor-infiltrating lymphocytes in primary liver carcinoma. The investigators made TCR beta cDNA from approximately 500 ng total RNA, using a constant-region primer. Employing slightly modified ARM-PCR, three nested multiplex PCR rounds were run, and these gave rise to the TCR beta libraries. In TCRdb, the multiplex PCR reads were re-called with MiXCR into one record per CDR3 protein. The table records more than 150,000 distinct CDR3 sequences, 50% to 75% of them present only once. A few counts support this clonotype. Blood RNA originated from unsorted whole blood, with germline DNA additionally extracted. The sequenced sample was peripheral blood. This TCR was recovered from a middle-aged man with primary liver carcinoma and hepatitis B virus infection.

CDR3 bases: TGTGCCAGCACGGACAGGGGCGCGGTCGAGCAGTACTTC. Protein sequence: CASTDRGAVEQYF. This chain joins TRBV12-3 or TRBV12-4 and TRBJ2-7; 9 nucleotides match TRBD1. With 7 bases clipped from V and 6 bases from J, the junction kept 7 bases outside the gene matches. The length of the CDR3 is 13 residues.